The entry below describes one TCR beta chain. The data stem from a study of shared clonotypes between healthy human individuals. The assay was run at deep level. In the sorted-subset replicate PCRs, around 220 ng DNA, 25,000 to 35,000 T cell genomes, was used. This table comes from immunoSEQ multiplex PCR, and its TCRdb copy is limited to in-frame clones, with some not included. The table records 850,000 to 1,200,000 clones, around 76% of them present only once. Source material: memory CD4+ T cells sorted from blood. Noted subset: CD45RA-negative fraction. The TCR originated in a man younger than 35 in good health.

The DNA of the CDR3 is TGCGCCAGCAGCCGCCCCCAGGGGCCGTCCTACGAGCAGTACTTC. Protein sequence: CASSRPQGPSYEQYF. This rearrangement joins TRBV4-1 to TRBJ2-7; perhaps TRBD1 as D (6 bases). With 4 bases removed from V and 1 base from J, the gap between germline ends came to 14 bases. The CDR3 length is 15 residues. Germline V CDR1 and CDR2: MGHRA, YSYEKL.